One sample yielded the 10 T cell receptor beta chains listed below, sequenced in a study of blood T cells in healthy people across ages. A second 7 to 11 cycle PCR used barcoded and J-beta primers. TCRdb reprocessed the 5' RACE reads via MiXCR and lists one record per CDR3 protein. The data show under 1,000,000 distinct CDR3 sequences, roughly 35% seen once. Sequenced sample: blood. The receptors come from a man between 18 and 35 years old in good health.

This clonotype was seen at least ten times. This chain connects TRBV6-6 to TRBJ1-5, with a tentative D call TRBD1 (6 bases). The germline V gene encodes CDR1 MNHNY and CDR2 SVGAGI (reference sequence). Deletions cut 4 bases from V and 12 bases from J, with 10 bases between. The CDR3 runs 11 residues. In DNA, the CDR3 is TGTGCCAGCAGTTCGGACAGCAGCCAGCATTTT. Translating it yields CASSSDSSQHF.

This clonotype was observed a few times. The chain links TRBV29-1 to TRBJ2-7; 11 bases match TRBD2. Germline V CDR1 and CDR2: SQVTM, ANQGSEA. V shed 0 bases and J 3 bases; nucleotides not matched to a gene: 1. This CDR3 region has 14 residues. The CDR3 DNA is TGCAGCGTTGAAGAAGGGACTAGCGGCTACGAGCAGTACTTC. Translated: CSVEEGTSGYEQYF.

This chain links TRBV15 with TRBJ1-4; 8 positions agree with TRBD1. Trimming at V came to 5 bases and at J to 8 bases, leaving 10 bases not matched to a gene. The germline V gene encodes CDR1 LNHNV and CDR2 YYDKDF (reference sequence). CDR3 length equals 15 residues. Written as DNA, the CDR3 is TGTGCCACCAGCGGCGGACAGGGCGTACTGGAAAAACTGTTTTTT. Amino acid sequence: CATSGGQGVLEKLFF.

The genes are TRBV9 and TRBJ2-1; 9 bases agree with TRBD1. With 2 bases clipped from V and 8 bases from J, the junction kept 5 bases outside the gene matches. This CDR3 comprises 14 residues. CDR1 and CDR2 from the germline V gene are SGDLS and YYNGEE. CDR3 sequence (DNA): TGTGCCAGCAGCGTTCGGGACAGGGCGTATGAGCAGTTCTTC. Encoded protein: CASSVRDRAYEQFF.

This sequence joins TRBV3-1 and TRBJ2-4; 7 bases are a match to TRBD1. V dropped 0 bases and J dropped 15; count of bases not matched to a gene: 8. The CDR3 runs to 13 residues. The germline V gene encodes CDR1 LGHDT and CDR2 YNNKEL (reference sequence). CDR3 sequence reads: CASSQETGSTGYF. CDR3 nucleotides: TGTGCCAGCAGCCAAGAGACAGGGTCAACGGGGTACTTC.

The chain employs TRBV30 and TRBJ1-1; 8 nucleotides agree with TRBD1. In germline, CDR1 is GTSNPN, CDR2 SVGIG (reference sequence). The CDR3 loop spans 14 amino acids. V shed 5 bases, J shed 4 bases, and the junction held 9 bases outside the gene matches. Written as DNA, the CDR3 is TGTGCCTGGGGAATAGGACAGGGCACCACTGAAGCTTTCTTT. It translates to CAWGIGQGTTEAFF.

At least ten counts were recorded for this clonotype. This chain joins TRBV5-1 and TRBJ1-2; 10 nucleotides match TRBD1. V trimming: 0 bases; J trimming: 4 bases; junction bases outside the gene matches: 9. The germline V gene has CDR1 SGHRS and CDR2 YFSETQ. This CDR3 spans 17 amino acids. CDR3 DNA: TGCGCCAGCAGCTTGGGAGTATCCGGGACAGGGGTCTATGGCTACACCTTC. This translates into CASSLGVSGTGVYGYTF.

The CDR3 protein is CASTRTGADTQYF. CDR3 sequence (DNA): TGTGCCAGCACTCGCACAGGGGCAGATACGCAGTATTTT. The genes are TRBV11-2 and TRBJ2-3; 7 nucleotides agree with TRBD1. CDR1 is SGHAT, CDR2 FQNNGV, per germline. This CDR3 contains 13 residues. After removal of 7 bases from V and 4 bases from J, the junction contained 5 bases not matched to a gene.

The table lists this clonotype with a few counts. The chain's CDR3 is CSASGDAYEQYF. The CDR3 nucleotides are TGCAGTGCTAGTGGGGATGCCTACGAGCAGTACTTC. The gene calls are TRBV20-1 and TRBJ2-7; no clear D gene. The CDR3 contains 12 residues. Deletions cut 3 bases from V and 2 bases from J, with 8 bases between. CDR1 and CDR2 from the germline V gene are DFQATT and SNEGSKA (reference sequence).

This chain joins TRBV5-1 and TRBJ2-6; unclear D gene. The CDR3 is made up of 15 amino acids. Trimming shortened V by 4 bases and J by 0 bases, and 8 bases separated the two germline ends. In germline, CDR1 is SGHRS, CDR2 YFSETQ. The CDR3 DNA reads as TGCGCCAGCAGCCTAACGCCCTCTGGGGCCAACGTCCTGACTTTC. It is translated as CASSLTPSGANVLTF.